This T cell receptor (beta chain) was identified during a study of cytomegalovirus exposure and HLA in healthy donors. Findings of the study overall: A prior analysis recorded that most TCR beta V segments were productive about 87% or about 30% of the time. Investigators reported approximately 150 TCR beta chains as tied to cytomegalovirus.

The germline gives CDR1 MNHNY, CDR2 SVGAGI (reference sequence). The ends were cut back, 5 bases at V and 4 bases at J, with 17 bases in the middle. The CDR3 sequence is 15 residues long. The PCR employed 60 Vbeta primers together with 13 Jbeta primers. In the source study's methods: As a later analysis found, there were 70 million to 100 million unique TCR beta chains, of which roughly 11 million were shared. Clones were sequenced by immunoSEQ multiplex PCR, and TCRdb holds only the in-frame ones, with some missing. That table gives V, J and clone size, and the DNA gave D and trimming. The sample has around 120,000 clones, roughly 80% seen once. This clone was counted between two and nine times. Its specificity is unknown.

This clonotype originated in a man aged 30 to 45 in good health and CMV-seronegative. The source material was PBMCs. V and J are TRBV6-6 and TRBJ1-1; D is unclear. The CDR3 DNA follows: TGTGCCAGCAGTGCCCCAGGAGGGCTGTTCACTGAAGCTTTCTTT. Protein: CASSAPGGLFTEAFF.